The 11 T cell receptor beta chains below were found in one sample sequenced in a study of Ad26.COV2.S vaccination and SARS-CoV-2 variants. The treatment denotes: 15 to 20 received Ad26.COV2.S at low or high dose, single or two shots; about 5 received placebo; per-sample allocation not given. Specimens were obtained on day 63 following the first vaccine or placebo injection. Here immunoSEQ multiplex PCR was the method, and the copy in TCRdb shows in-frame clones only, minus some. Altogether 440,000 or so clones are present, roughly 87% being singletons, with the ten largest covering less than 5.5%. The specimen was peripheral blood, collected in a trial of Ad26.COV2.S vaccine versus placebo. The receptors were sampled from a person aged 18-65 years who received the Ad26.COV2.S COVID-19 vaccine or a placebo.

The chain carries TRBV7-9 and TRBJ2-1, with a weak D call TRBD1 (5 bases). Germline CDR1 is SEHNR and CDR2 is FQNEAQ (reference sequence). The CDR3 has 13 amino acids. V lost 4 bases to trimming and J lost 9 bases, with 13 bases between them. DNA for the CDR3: TGTGCCAGCAGCTCGAAAACAGGTGGTGAGCAGTTCTTC. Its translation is CASSSKTGGEQFF.

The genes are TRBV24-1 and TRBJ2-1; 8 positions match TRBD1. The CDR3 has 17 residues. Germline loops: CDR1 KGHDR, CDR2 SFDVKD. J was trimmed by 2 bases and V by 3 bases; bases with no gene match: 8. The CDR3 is CATSDGIGQGTYNEQFF. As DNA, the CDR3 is TGTGCCACCAGTGATGGAATAGGACAGGGCACCTACAATGAGCAGTTCTTC.

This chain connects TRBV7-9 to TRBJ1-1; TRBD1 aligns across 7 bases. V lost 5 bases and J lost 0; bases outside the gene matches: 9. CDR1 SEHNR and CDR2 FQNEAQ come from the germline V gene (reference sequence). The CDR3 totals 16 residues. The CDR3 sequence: CASSATGATMNTEAFF. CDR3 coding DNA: TGTGCCAGCAGCGCTACAGGGGCGACCATGAACACTGAAGCTTTCTTT.

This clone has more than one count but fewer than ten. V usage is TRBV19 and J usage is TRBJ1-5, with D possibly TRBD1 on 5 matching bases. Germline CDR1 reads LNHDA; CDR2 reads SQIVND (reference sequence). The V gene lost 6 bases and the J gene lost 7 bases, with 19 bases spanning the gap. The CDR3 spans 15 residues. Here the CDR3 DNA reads TGTGCCAGTAGCCCGGGAACCCAGGGAAGGCAGCCCCAGCATTTT. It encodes CASSPGTQGRQPQHF.

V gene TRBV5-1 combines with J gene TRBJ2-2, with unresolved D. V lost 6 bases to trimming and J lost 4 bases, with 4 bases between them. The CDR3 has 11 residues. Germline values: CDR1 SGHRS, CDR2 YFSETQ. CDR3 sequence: CASTFTGELFF. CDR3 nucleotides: TGCGCCAGCACCTTCACCGGGGAGCTGTTTTTT. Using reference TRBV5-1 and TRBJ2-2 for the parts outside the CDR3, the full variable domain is KAGVTQTPRYLIKTRGQQVTLSCSPISGHRSVSWYQQTPGQGLQFLFEYFSETQRNKGNFPGRFSGRQFSNSRSEMNVSTLELGDSALYLCASTFTGELFFGEGSRLTVL.

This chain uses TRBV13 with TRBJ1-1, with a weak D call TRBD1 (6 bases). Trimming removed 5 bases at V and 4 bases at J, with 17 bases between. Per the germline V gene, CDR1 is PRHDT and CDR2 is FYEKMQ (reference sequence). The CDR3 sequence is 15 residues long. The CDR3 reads CASSPGEGGSTEAFF. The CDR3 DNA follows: TGTGCCAGCAGCCCCGGGGAAGGGGGGAGCACTGAAGCTTTCTTT.

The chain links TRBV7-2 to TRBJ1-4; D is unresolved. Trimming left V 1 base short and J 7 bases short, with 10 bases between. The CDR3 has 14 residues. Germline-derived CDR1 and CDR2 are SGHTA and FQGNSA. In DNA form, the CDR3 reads TGTGCCAGCAGCTTAGGTGGCGGAAGTGAAAAACTGTTTTTT. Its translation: CASSLGGGSEKLFF.

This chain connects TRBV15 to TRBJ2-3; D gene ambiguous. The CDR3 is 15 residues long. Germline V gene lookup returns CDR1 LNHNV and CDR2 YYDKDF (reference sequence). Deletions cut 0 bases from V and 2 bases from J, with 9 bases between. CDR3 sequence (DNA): TGTGCCACCAGCAGAGATAACAGAAACACAGATACGCAGTATTTT. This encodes CATSRDNRNTDTQYF.

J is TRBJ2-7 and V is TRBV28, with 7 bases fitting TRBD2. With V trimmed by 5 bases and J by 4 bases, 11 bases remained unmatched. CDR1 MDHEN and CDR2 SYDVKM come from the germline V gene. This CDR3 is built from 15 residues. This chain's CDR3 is CASSEGQGGRYEQYF. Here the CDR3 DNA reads TGTGCCAGCAGTGAGGGGCAGGGAGGGAGGTACGAGCAGTACTTC.

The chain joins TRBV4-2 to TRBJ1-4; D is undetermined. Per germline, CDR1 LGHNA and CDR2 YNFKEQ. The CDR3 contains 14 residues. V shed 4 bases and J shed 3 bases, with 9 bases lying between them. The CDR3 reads CASSPRTSNEKLFF. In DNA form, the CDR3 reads TGTGCCAGCAGCCCCCGGACTTCTAATGAAAAACTGTTTTTT.

The CDR3 DNA reads TGTGCCAGCAGCCAAGTTCAAAGGGGTTGGCGGGAGGATGGCACCGGGGAGCTGTTTTTT. Its protein is CASSQVQRGWREDGTGELFF. The gene calls are TRBV4-2 and TRBJ2-2, with TRBD2 matching 8 bases. Trimming at V came to 1 base and at J to 4 bases, leaving 17 bases not matched to a gene. The CDR3 has 20 amino acids. Looked up from germline, CDR1 is LGHNA and CDR2 is YNFKEQ.